This T cell receptor (beta chain) was found in a study of cytomegalovirus exposure and HLA in healthy donors. The overall study: When fewer than 500 donors were genotyped, 80% to 90% of them were found to fall in the Caucasian-associated ancestry cluster.

Study-wide findings and caveats: According to a later analysis, most TCR beta chains associated with CMV appeared HLA-restricted. Listed as cytomegalovirus-associated were 150 or so TCR beta chains.

PCR was performed using 60 Vbeta and 13 Jbeta primers. Per the original methods: It was a later analysis that counted tens of millions of unique TCR beta chains, of which roughly 11 million were shared. Produced via immunoSEQ multiplex PCR; TCRdb's table is partial and in-frame only. The V and J calls and clone size were taken over from that table, and D and trimming were inferred from the DNA. There are roughly 170,000 clones in the sample; around 80% occur only once, and approximately 4.1% lies in the top ten. As regards this clone: Its specificity is unknown.

The trim removed 3 bases at V and 4 bases at J, leaving 7 bases unmatched. The CDR3 is made up of 15 amino acids. Sample: PBMCs. This TCR came from a woman aged 50 to 60 in good health and CMV-seropositive. The chain uses TRBV23-1 and TRBJ2-7; 9 bases are shared with TRBD1. TRBV23-1 is labeled an ORF, and its function is uncertain. The CDR3 sequence is CASSQPGQGSYEQYF. Written as DNA, the CDR3 is TGCGCCAGCAGTCAGCCTGGACAGGGGTCGTACGAGCAGTACTTC.